This T cell receptor (beta chain) was profiled in a study of blood T cell repertoires in COVID-19. Overall study context: Spain, Italy and the United States supplied samples that represented acute and convalescent COVID-19.

In the original workflow: Reference gene primer amplification gave estimated nucleated cell counts. Using immunoSEQ multiplex PCR, the repertoire was profiled, and TCRdb retains in-frame clones only, with some absent. The V and J calls and the clone size are those of that table, but D and trimming were determined from the DNA. The sample holds more than 350,000 clones, approximately 89% seen once. The clonotype was recovered from a woman aged 30 to 39 with COVID-19, enrolled during active disease. The sequencing input was peripheral blood.

The CDR3 sequence is CASSYQHSGHSYNEQFF. DNA for the CDR3: TGTGCCAGCAGTTACCAACATAGCGGCCACTCCTACAATGAGCAGTTCTTC. The rearrangement links TRBV6-2 or TRBV6-3 to TRBJ2-1; possible D gene TRBD2, 6 bases. Per the germline V gene, CDR1 is MNHEY and CDR2 is SVGEGT. V gave up 2 bases and J gave up 0 bases, with 14 bases separating them. The CDR3 covers 17 residues.